A single TCR beta chain is shown here with its context. Its antigen is unknown. Roughly 10^5 TCR templates were assayed per sample. Data came from immunoSEQ multiplex PCR; TCRdb stores just in-frame clones and leaves some out. Here the sample spans about 110,000 clones, around 90% being singletons. The data stem from a study of siplizumab effects on memory and regulatory T cells. Study results and caveats: Apparently more diverse than memory cells, naive T cells also seemed major alloresponse contributors. Roughly 80-95% of proliferating clones (CD4+ or CD8+) could not be assigned a naive or memory phenotype. Sequences below about 10^-5 frequency were poorly captured, and few alloreactive clones mapped to unstimulated subsets.

The CDR3 is 13 amino acids. V lost 2 bases and J 4 bases, leaving 8 bases between the germline ends. CDR1 is MNHNY, CDR2 SVGAGI, per germline (reference sequence). The V gene is TRBV6-6, the J gene TRBJ1-2, with a possible D match to TRBD1 (6 bases). The TCR originated in a human donor in good health. Sequenced material: CD4+ T cells sorted from blood. In DNA, the CDR3 is TGTGCCAGCAGTTACGGACAGCCCTATGGCTACACCTTC. It is translated as CASSYGQPYGYTF.